This T cell receptor (beta chain) came from a study of blood T cell repertoires in COVID-19. Study at large: PBMCs, B-cell-depleted T cells, or T cells provided the cDNA or gDNA that made up the material.

Profiling relied on immunoSEQ multiplex PCR, and the TCRdb table lists in-frame clones only, not all of them. The sample records tens of thousands of clones, 65% to 85% being singletons. Sequencing input: peripheral blood. The sequence came from a man aged 50-60 years with active COVID-19.

The CDR3 here is CASSVDGLAGEQYF. CDR3 in DNA: TGTGCCAGCAGCGTAGATGGGCTAGCGGGCGAGCAGTACTTC. The chain has TRBV9 and TRBJ2-7, with 8 bases lining up with TRBD2. This CDR3 is built from 14 residues. From germline, CDR1 is SGDLS and CDR2 YYNGEE. J was trimmed by 6 bases and V by 0 bases; bases with no gene match: 5.